This entry features one TCR beta chain sequence. This clone was picked up a small number of times. This receptor's antigen is unknown. One base away there is no much larger clone; base qualities are not given. The CDR3 regions of human TCRbeta chains were analyzed by immunosequencing. On the study's bioinformatics: TCRs in the repertoires were matched against a reference library of SARS-CoV-2-specific TCRs that had been generated with the MIRA antigen-specificity platform. Breadth was defined as the fraction of unique TCRs that were SARS-CoV-2-associated, and depth was defined as the fraction of total T cells that were SARS-CoV-2-associated. Using the MIRA data, every spike-specific TCR was mapped to the spike region that the TCR reacted to and assigned to either a CD4 or a CD8 class. Log10-transformed breadth and depth values were compared by one-way ANOVA with Sidak's multiple comparisons tests. In TCRdb, the immuneACCESS table is reduced to in-frame sequences with V and J assigned. These tables do not hold every clone; where another copy was compared, an unresolved V gene accounts for under half, and the others remain unexplained. For V, J and clone size, that table is used; D and trimming come from the DNA. In this sample the table shows 120,000 or so clones, just over 85% of which occur a single time. Together, the top ten hold 7.6% of the sample.

The entry originates in a study of T cell responses to AZD1222 COVID-19 vaccine (dated by TCRdb to the early 2020s). With regard to the full study: AZD1222 recipients given second doses at about 4 weeks or at about 12 weeks were pooled, since spike-specific TCR depth and breadth were not found to differ between the two schedules. TCR sequencing was performed for roughly 250 trial participants, of whom 200 to 210 were given two doses of AZD1222 and around 25 were given two doses of MenACWY control vaccine. Trial participants were enrolled into age subgroups of 18-55, 56-69 and 70-plus years, which contained approximately 150, 28 and 58 TCR-sequenced participants, respectively. On the study overall, not on this receptor specifically: Conclusions about previously exposed vaccinees were limited because only a handful of AZD1222 recipients were SARS-CoV-2 seropositive at baseline. After two AZD1222 doses, both the breadth and the depth of spike-specific TCRs were significantly higher than at day 0 and than in MenACWY recipients. In the small 56-69-year group, the increase in depth fell short of significance, most likely because of low power. Epitopes outside the regions mutated in the B.1.351 and B.1.1.7 variants were reportedly recognized by nearly half of the unique spike-specific TCRs. Because no day 14 peak-response samples were available, repertoires were characterized only after the peak T cell response. The vaccine-associated CD4 TCRs covered the entire spike protein, and the dominant responses fell in regions 160-218 and 743-854. Most participants were white British and females outnumbered males, and the authors suggested that clonal diversity may have been underestimated.

According to the study, the label for this sample's time point signals: baseline before first vaccination. Vaccinee samples came from UK trials COV001 and COV002, including a single-blind randomized controlled phase 2/3 trial of AZD1222 (ChAdOx1 nCoV-19) in healthy adults. For TCRbeta chain sequencing, PBMC samples from trial participants were taken at day 0 and at day 28 after the second dose. Based on the germline V gene, the CDR1 and CDR2 sequences are MDHEN and SYDVKM. From cysteine to phenylalanine, the CDR3 is 14 amino acids long. Just CDR3 DNA is preserved here, 42 bases in frame from base 1. Trimming removed 6 bases from V and 2 bases from J; the gene matches leave 6 bases unexplained.

Rearrangement joined TRBV28 to TRBJ2-7; 8 central bases correspond to TRBD1. This sample comprised peripheral blood, obtained on day 0 of AZD1222 vaccination. The clonotype was recovered from an adult in good health. The CDR3 amino acid sequence is: CASRPGQVTYEQYF. The DNA reads as follows: TGTGCCAGCAGGCCGGGACAGGTAACCTACGAGCAGTACTTC.